This entry lists 31 T cell receptor beta chains sequenced from one sample in a study of cytomegalovirus exposure and HLA in healthy donors. With 60 Vbeta and 13 Jbeta primers, the PCR was carried out. Clones were sequenced by immunoSEQ multiplex PCR, and TCRdb holds only the in-frame ones, with some missing. The sample has approximately 210,000 clones, about four fifths seen once. Sequenced sample: PBMCs. Every receptor here comes from a girl aged 10-17 years in good health and CMV-seropositive.

The rearrangement uses TRBV27 and TRBJ2-5; 9 bases are a match to TRBD2. The end of the DNA aligns better with TRBJ2-7, so the J call may be wrong. Germline CDR1 and CDR2: MNHEY and SMNVEV (reference sequence). This CDR3 region has 16 residues. CDR3 region: CASRDTSGGWVGEQYF. The CDR3 coding sequence is TGTGCCAGCAGGGATACGAGCGGGGGGTGGGTTGGCGAGCAGTACTTC.

The count of this clone is one. The J gene is TRBJ1-4, the V gene TRBV6-4, with 10 bases matching TRBD1. This CDR3 comprises 14 residues. Germline V CDR1 and CDR2: MRHNA, SNTAGT. J lost 5 bases, V lost 6 bases, and 3 bases had no gene match. In nucleotides, the CDR3 is TGTGCCAGCAGCGGGACAGGGGTAAATGAAAAACTGTTTTTT. Protein: CASSGTGVNEKLFF.

The chain joins TRBV18 to TRBJ1-1; D unresolved. The V gene lost 3 bases and the J gene lost 3 bases, with 8 bases spanning the gap. Germline V gives CDR1 KGHSH, CDR2 LQKENI. The CDR3 is made up of 13 amino acids. As DNA, the CDR3 is TGTGCCAGCTCACCTGAGTTAGACACTGAAGCTTTCTTT. Protein: CASSPELDTEAFF.

The chain combines TRBV5-6 with TRBJ2-4; TRBD2 is a possible D gene (6 bases). Trimming pared 2 bases from V and 8 bases from J, leaving 11 bases between. CDR1 is SGHDT, CDR2 YYEEEE, per germline. The CDR3 runs 13 residues. The CDR3 coding sequence is TGTGCCAGCAGCTTACGCGGGGAGGACATTCAGTACTTC. This sequence encodes CASSLRGEDIQYF. Complete variable domain (other parts from reference TRBV5-6 and TRBJ2-4): DAGVTQSPTHLIKTRGQQVTLRCSPKSGHDTVSWYQQALGQGPQFIFQYYEEEERQRGNFPDRFSGHQFPNYSSELNVNALLLGDSALYLCASSLRGEDIQYFGAGTRLSVL.

The rearrangement uses TRBV7-2 and TRBJ1-1; the D gene is possibly TRBD1 (5 bases). The CDR3 runs 16 residues. V was clipped by 5 bases and J by 3 bases, with 19 bases between them. In germline, CDR1 is SGHTA, CDR2 FQGNSA. The CDR3 bases are TGTGCCAGCAGCCCGTCAGACTTCTGGGGGGACACTGAAGCTTTCTTT. It is translated as CASSPSDFWGDTEAFF. Full variable domain (missing parts from reference TRBV7-2 and TRBJ1-1): GAGVSQSPSNKVTEKGKDVELRCDPISGHTALYWYRQSLGQGLEFLIYFQGNSAPDKSGLPSDRFSAERTGGSVSTLTIQRTQQEDSAVYLCASSPSDFWGDTEAFFGQGTRLTVV.

The chain couples TRBV15 to TRBJ1-3, with a weak D call TRBD1 (6 bases). The V gene's germline CDR1 is LNHNV and CDR2 YYDKDF (reference sequence). This CDR3 is built from 15 residues. The V and J ends lost 4 bases and 3 bases respectively, with 13 bases between them. The CDR3 reads CATSTAGGLGNTIYF. CDR3 sequence (DNA): TGTGCCACCAGCACGGCGGGGGGGCTTGGAAACACCATATATTTT.

This sequence joins TRBV11-3 and TRBJ1-1; D is unresolved. The CDR3 totals 14 residues. The germline CDR1 and CDR2 sequences are SGHNT and YENEEA. Deletions cut 1 base from V and 1 base from J, with 7 bases between. The CDR3 reads CASSLGQANTEAFF. The DNA for the CDR3 is TGTGCCAGCAGCTTAGGGCAGGCGAACACTGAAGCTTTCTTT.

This chain's CDR3 is CASSAAGGYAEAFF. The CDR3 DNA follows: TGCGCCAGCAGCGCGGCGGGTGGTTATGCTGAAGCTTTCTTT. The gene calls are TRBV5-1 and TRBJ1-1; D remains unclear. CDR1 is SGHRS and CDR2 is YFSETQ in the germline V gene. This CDR3 is 14 amino acids long. Trimming left V 4 bases short and J 6 bases short, with 16 bases between.

The chain combines TRBV2 with TRBJ1-6, with 11 bases identical to TRBD1. Germline assignment: CDR1 SNHLY and CDR2 FYNNEI. CDR3 length equals 17 residues. V was clipped by 6 bases and J by 8 bases; unmatched bases: 12. The CDR3 DNA follows: TGTGCCAGCAGCCAGATCCCTGGGGACAGGGGGGATTCACCCCTCCACTTT. Residues: CASSQIPGDRGDSPLHF.

Turning to this clone: The same CDR3 also results from other DNA sequences found in this sample. The chain couples TRBV30 to TRBJ1-2, with TRBD1 matching over 8 bases. After removal of 5 bases from V and 7 bases from J, the junction contained 3 bases not matched to a gene. Germline CDR1 is GTSNPN and CDR2 is SVGIG (reference sequence). This CDR3 is built from 11 residues. The CDR3 loop is CAWSGGGGYTF. In DNA, the CDR3 is TGTGCCTGGTCAGGGGGCGGTGGCTACACCTTC.

V gene TRBV7-2 combines with J gene TRBJ2-7; 7 bases are shared with TRBD2. Unmatched junction bases numbered 5, after V lost 4 bases and J lost 5 bases. Germline V lookup: CDR1 SGHTA, CDR2 FQGNSA. This CDR3 has 13 amino acids. The CDR3 DNA follows: TGTGCCAGCAGCTCGACTAGCAGGGACGAGCAGTACTTC. This translates into CASSSTSRDEQYF.

The CDR3 nucleotides are TGTGCCAGCAGCTCGATGGGACTAGCGGGGGGGGGAGAGACCCAGTACTTC. Translated, it gives CASSSMGLAGGGETQYF. V gene TRBV7-2 combines with J gene TRBJ2-5, with TRBD2 matching over 16 bases. Germline lookup yields CDR1 SGHTA and CDR2 FQGNSA. The CDR3 loop spans 17 amino acids. The V gene end was trimmed by 4 bases and the J gene end by 4 bases; junction bases not matched to a gene: 6.

The chain recombines TRBV7-9 with TRBJ2-7; D unclear. Trimming left V 0 bases short and J 5 bases short, with 11 bases between. The CDR3 spans 14 residues. Per the germline V gene, CDR1 is SEHNR and CDR2 is FQNEAQ (reference sequence). CDR3 residues: CASSLAQDQNEQYF. The CDR3 DNA follows: TGTGCCAGCAGCTTAGCGCAGGATCAGAACGAGCAGTACTTC.

The genes are TRBV4-3 and TRBJ2-5, with TRBD2 matching over 12 bases. CDR1 is LGHNA, CDR2 YSLEER, per germline. There are 18 residues in the CDR3. With 4 bases clipped from V and 0 bases from J, the junction kept 9 bases outside the gene matches. CDR3 nucleotides: TGCGCCAGCAGCCTACTACTAGCGGGGGGAACGTACCAAGAGACCCAGTACTTC. This translates into CASSLLLAGGTYQETQYF.

V is TRBV7-2 and J is TRBJ2-7; 8 positions agree with TRBD1. The CDR3 consists of 14 residues. Trimming removed 3 bases from V and 7 bases from J; junction bases left unmatched: 8. Per the germline V gene, CDR1 is SGHTA and CDR2 is FQGNSA. The CDR3 region has the DNA TGTGCCAGCAGCTTTCTGGGACAGGACTTGGAGCAGTACTTC. As protein: CASSFLGQDLEQYF. The full variable domain, rest sourced from reference TRBV7-2 and TRBJ2-7, is GAGVSQSPSNKVTEKGKDVELRCDPISGHTALYWYRQSLGQGLEFLIYFQGNSAPDKSGLPSDRFSAERTGGSVSTLTIQRTQQEDSAVYLCASSFLGQDLEQYFGPGTRLTVT.

As DNA, the CDR3 is TGTGCCAGCAGCTTAGCTCTGACAGGGCACGGCTACACCTTC. This sequence encodes CASSLALTGHGYTF. The chain joins TRBV7-9 to TRBJ1-2, with 7 bases aligning to TRBD1. V was clipped by 0 bases and J by 8 bases; unmatched bases: 6. The CDR3 is 14 residues long. Germline V gene lookup returns CDR1 SEHNR and CDR2 FQNEAQ (reference sequence).

J is TRBJ2-1 and V is TRBV7-4; TRBD1 agrees at 12 bases. V shed 4 bases and J 7 bases; nucleotides not matched to a gene: 2. The CDR3 is 14 residues long. Germline CDR1 reads SGHVT; CDR2 reads SQSDAQ. The CDR3 region has the DNA TGTGCCAGCAGCTCGGGACAGGGGGCGAATGAGCAGTTCTTC. Protein sequence: CASSSGQGANEQFF.

The V call is TRBV7-9, the J call TRBJ1-3; D uncertain. The V end was cut by 5 bases, the J end by 1 base, with 15 bases between. The CDR3 has 16 amino acids. In germline, CDR1 is SEHNR, CDR2 FQNEAQ (reference sequence). The CDR3 sequence: CASSSPVPLSGNTIYF. The CDR3 DNA follows: TGTGCCAGCAGCAGTCCGGTCCCGCTTTCTGGAAACACCATATATTTT.

This clone occurred once. The V gene is TRBV9, the J gene TRBJ2-5; TRBD1 agrees at 9 bases. CDR1 and CDR2 (germline): SGDLS, YYNGEE. V dropped 4 bases and J dropped 5; count of bases not matched to a gene: 9. CDR3 length equals 15 residues. The CDR3 nucleotides read TGTGCCAGCAGCACCCAGGGACAGGGAGGTGAGACCCAGTACTTC. The encoded protein is CASSTQGQGGETQYF.

This chain links TRBV4-1 with TRBJ1-5; TRBD1 might be the D (6 bases). Germline values: CDR1 MGHRA, CDR2 YSYEKL. V was clipped by 0 bases and J by 6 bases, with 12 bases between them. The CDR3 sequence is 15 residues long. The CDR3 spells CASSQDLRGSQPQHF. CDR3 coding DNA: TGCGCCAGCAGCCAAGATTTGAGGGGGTCTCAGCCCCAGCATTTT.

This chain uses TRBV11-3 with TRBJ1-6; tentatively, D is TRBD1 (6 bases). This CDR3 has 16 residues. The germline CDR1 and CDR2 sequences are SGHNT and YENEEA. Trimming pared 0 bases from V and 7 bases from J, leaving 13 bases between. The CDR3 here is CASSLELGDNNSPLHF. The CDR3 bases are TGTGCCAGCAGCTTAGAACTGGGGGACAACAATTCACCCCTCCACTTT.

V usage is TRBV7-6 and J usage is TRBJ2-5, with 7 bases identical to TRBD1. Germline trimming cut 5 bases from V and 3 bases from J; bases unmatched to any gene: 6. CDR1 is SGHVS, CDR2 FNYEAQ, per germline. The CDR3 is made up of 14 amino acids. Here the CDR3 reads CASSHRQGEETQYF. CDR3 DNA sequence: TGTGCCAGCAGCCACCGACAGGGAGAAGAGACCCAGTACTTC.

This sequence joins TRBV11-2 and TRBJ1-1, with a tentative D call TRBD1 (5 bases). CDR1 and CDR2 (germline): SGHAT, FQNNGV. The CDR3 consists of 15 residues. V dropped 7 bases and J dropped 0 bases, with 15 bases sitting between them. The CDR3 coding sequence is TGTGCCAGCAACAGGCCGGGCGCCATGAACACTGAAGCTTTCTTT. Residues: CASNRPGAMNTEAFF.

The chain employs TRBV19 and TRBJ1-4; D unresolved. Germline-derived CDR1 and CDR2 are LNHDA and SQIVND (reference sequence). V was cut by 4 bases and J by 6 bases, with 18 bases left in between. The CDR3 extends over 16 amino acids. Here the CDR3 reads CASSTATASGDEKLFF. The CDR3 DNA reads TGTGCCAGTAGTACCGCAACAGCCAGCGGGGATGAAAAACTGTTTTTT. Looking up the rest from reference TRBV19 and TRBJ1-4 gives the full variable domain: DGGITQSPKYLFRKEGQNVTLSCEQNLNHDAMYWYRQDPGQGLRLIYYSQIVNDFQKGDIAEGYSVSREKKESFPLTVTSAQKNPTAFYLCASSTATASGDEKLFFGSGTQLSVL.

This clone was seen a few times. The rearrangement uses TRBV6-5 and TRBJ2-3; D is unresolved. Germline loops: CDR1 MNHEY, CDR2 SVGAGI. The V end was cut by 5 bases, the J end by 3 bases, with 12 bases between. CDR3 length: 14 amino acids. The CDR3 DNA sequence: TGTGCCAGCAGTCCGCCATTCAGGACAGATACGCAGTATTTT. Protein product: CASSPPFRTDTQYF.

The chain carries TRBV13 and TRBJ1-6; possibly TRBD1 for D (6 bases). The germline V gene encodes CDR1 PRHDT and CDR2 FYEKMQ (reference sequence). The CDR3 is 14 residues long. V was pared by 5 bases and J by 8 bases, with 13 bases between. The CDR3 spells CASSRTGRDSPLHF. The CDR3 coding sequence is TGTGCCAGCAGCAGAACAGGGCGGGATTCACCCCTCCACTTT.

V usage is TRBV18 and J usage is TRBJ1-2; a weak D match, TRBD1 (6 bases). The V and J ends lost 1 base and 8 bases respectively, with 11 bases between them. Germline V gene sequence: CDR1 KGHSH, CDR2 LQKENI. The CDR3 covers 13 residues. CDR3 DNA: TGTGCCAGCTCACCACGGGGGCCAGTCGGCTACACCTTC. Amino acid sequence: CASSPRGPVGYTF.

This chain joins TRBV2 and TRBJ1-1; TRBD1 matches at 7 bases. The CDR3 has 15 residues. The V gene end was trimmed by 6 bases and the J gene end by 0 bases; junction bases not matched to a gene: 7. Germline assignment: CDR1 SNHLY and CDR2 FYNNEI. CDR3 coding DNA: TGTGCCAGCAGGTCGAAACAGGGGATGAACACTGAAGCTTTCTTT. It specifies CASRSKQGMNTEAFF. Drawing the rest from reference TRBV2 and TRBJ1-1, the complete variable domain is EPEVTQTPSHQVTQMGQEVILRCVPISNHLYFYWYRQILGQKVEFLVSFYNNEISEKSEIFDDQFSVERPDGSNFTLKIRSTKLEDSAMYFCASRSKQGMNTEAFFGQGTRLTVV.

The chain joins TRBV6-6 to TRBJ1-5; D is unclear. Between the trimmed V and J ends, which lost 5 bases and 0 bases, there was a span of 14 bases. Per germline, CDR1 MNHNY and CDR2 SVGAGI (reference sequence). CDR3 length: 16 amino acids. CDR3 sequence (DNA): TGTGCCAGCAGTACCTCCGACTCAAATAGCAATCAGCCCCAGCATTTT. Residues: CASSTSDSNSNQPQHF.

The J gene is TRBJ2-3, the V gene TRBV7-7; TRBD2 agrees at 9 bases. The CDR3 extends over 16 amino acids. V gave up 5 bases and J gave up 2 bases; unmatched junction bases: 8. Germline assignment: CDR1 SSHAT and CDR2 FNYEAQ (reference sequence). The CDR3 sequence: CASSPSSGGLTDTQYF. CDR3 DNA sequence: TGTGCCAGCAGCCCGAGTAGCGGGGGCCTCACAGATACGCAGTATTTT.

This chain connects TRBV6-5 to TRBJ1-3, with D unresolved. Germline CDR1 MNHEY, CDR2 SVGAGI. CDR3 length: 14 amino acids. Trimming left V 3 bases short and J 0 bases short, with 6 bases between. The CDR3 loop is CASSYLSSGNTIYF. The CDR3 region has the DNA TGTGCCAGCAGTTATTTGAGCTCTGGAAACACCATATATTTT.